One and the same sample provided the 9 T cell receptor beta chains below, sequenced in a study of tumor and adjacent non-tumor tissue in lung cancer. The template was RNA from unsorted bulk tissue. TCRbeta libraries were built with three rounds of nested PCR, modified from ARM-PCR. TCRdb re-derived calls from the multiplex PCR reads in MiXCR, one entry per CDR3 protein. This table has more than 120,000 distinct CDR3 sequences, approximately 64% appearing once. Material for sequencing was lung tumor tissue. The source is a man aged 60 to 75 with small cell lung cancer.

Points on this clonotype: At one boundary the junction diverges from the germline segment, which might be a read error. The chain couples TRBV6-5 to TRBJ1-6; a weak D match, TRBD1 (5 bases). The CDR3 loop spans 13 amino acids. Germline V gene sequence: CDR1 MNHEY, CDR2 SVGAGI. The CDR3 protein is CTSNGARDSPLHF. CDR3 in DNA: TGTACCAGCAATGGCGCCAGGGATTCACCCCTCCACTTT.

Concerning this clonotype: The junction and the germline gene differ at one end; a read error may be behind it. The V and J genes are TRBV20-1 and TRBJ2-5, with 7 positions matching TRBD2. CDR3 length equals 16 residues. Germline values: CDR1 DFQATT, CDR2 SNEGSKA (reference sequence). As DNA, the CDR3 is TGCAGTACTAGAGATCAGGAGGGGCGGGAGTGGGAGACCCAGTACTTC. Its protein is CSTRDQEGREWETQYF.

This clonotype appeared a few times. The chain carries TRBV12-3 or TRBV12-4 and TRBJ2-7; maybe TRBD2 (6 bases). The CDR3 has 12 amino acids. Between the trimmed V and J ends, which lost 1 base and 5 bases, there was a span of 6 bases. DNA of the CDR3: TGTGCCAGCAGTTTAGGGGGGGACGAGCAGTACTTC. Residues: CASSLGGDEQYF.

As to this clonotype: Compared with germline, one end of the junction differs, possibly owing to a read error. The rearrangement links TRBV29-1 to TRBJ2-3; D perhaps matches TRBD2 (6 bases). CDR3 length: 12 residues. The germline V gene has CDR1 SQVTM and CDR2 ANQGSEA. CDR3 sequence: CSITSSIDTQYF. The CDR3 coding sequence is TGCAGCATTACTAGCAGCATAGATACGCAATATTTT.

This clonotype has ten or more counts. The chain has TRBV12-3 or TRBV12-4 and TRBJ1-2, with 9 bases aligning to TRBD1. The trim removed 6 bases at V and 8 bases at J, leaving 7 bases unmatched. The CDR3 covers 13 residues. CDR3 sequence reads: CASSQTGGEGYTF. The CDR3 region has the DNA TGTGCCAGCAGCCAGACAGGGGGAGAAGGCTACACCTTC.

This clonotype was detected once. The chain combines TRBV11-3 with TRBJ2-1; weak D call: TRBD2 (5 bases). CDR3 length equals 13 residues. V was trimmed by 9 bases and J by 7 bases, leaving 16 bases between them. Germline CDR1 and CDR2: SGHNT and YENEEA. CDR3: CARGFYTGNEQFF. CDR3 nucleotide sequence: TGTGCCAGGGGCTTCTACACGGGGAATGAGCAGTTCTTC.

Details on this clonotype: The junction departs from the called germline gene at one end, perhaps through a read error. The chain couples TRBV6-5 to TRBJ1-1; D is ambiguous. This CDR3 contains 16 residues. Germline values: CDR1 MNHEY, CDR2 SVGAGI. The CDR3 DNA is TGTGCCAGCGGTTACTCGAATTTCCCCCTGTACACTGAAGCTTTCTTT. Residues: CASGYSNFPLYTEAFF.

On this clonotype: One base away lies a much larger clone, so this may be a sequencing read error. This chain uses TRBV20-1 with TRBJ2-1, with TRBD2 matching over 8 bases. The germline V gene encodes CDR1 DFQATT and CDR2 SNEGSKA (reference sequence). The V and J ends lost 1 base and 5 bases, in that order; junction bases with no gene match: 10. The CDR3 runs 16 residues. The CDR3 DNA reads TGCAGTGCTAGAGGGGGAACTAGCGGCCCCCACAATGAGCAGTTCTTC. Translation gives CSARGGTSGPHNEQFF.

As to this clonotype: Here the CDR3 omits its conserved ending phenylalanine or tryptophan, so a read error is the likely source. V is TRBV6-1 and J is TRBJ1-1; D call uncertain. CDR3 length: 14 residues. V shed 2 bases and J shed 1 base, with 8 bases lying between them. Germline loops: CDR1 MNHNS, CDR2 SASEGT. The CDR3 sequence: CASSELPGNTEAFL. The DNA for the CDR3 is TGTGCCAGCAGTGAACTACCGGGGAACACTGAAGCTTTCCTT.